The rows below give T cell receptor beta chains drawn from one sample of a study of control samples from healthy donors and cancer patients. Generated by immunoSEQ multiplex PCR, the TCRdb table keeps only in-frame clones and is missing some. The sample records 70,000 or so clones, about 93% being singletons. The sample consisted of blood. These receptors were obtained from a woman in her forties in good health. The CDR3 runs from the conserved cysteine through the conserved F or W. D genes are given only for firm matches. Size tells how often a clone was seen (once, few, many) or the class of an expanded clone, and some rows leave it out.

J: TRBJ2-7
size: -
V: TRBV7-9
D: -
DNA: TGTGCCAGCAGCTTAGTATCAGGGGTCGAGCAGTACTTC
CDR3: CASSLVSGVEQYF

J: TRBJ1-4
size: -
V: TRBV5-6
D: TRBD1
DNA: TGTGCCAGCAGCTCTTGGGACAGGTTGATTTATGAAAAACTGTTTTTT
CDR3: CASSSWDRLIYEKLFF

J: TRBJ2-7
size: -
V: TRBV7-9
D: TRBD2
DNA: TGTGCCAGCAGTTCTAGCGGGAGTATGAGGTACGAGCAGTACTTC
CDR3: CASSSSGSMRYEQYF

J: TRBJ2-1
size: -
V: TRBV3-1/TRBV3-2
D: TRBD1
DNA: TGTGCCAGCAGCCAAGGGGACAGTTACAATCAGTTCTTC
CDR3: CASSQGDSYNQFF

J: TRBJ2-6
size: -
V: TRBV5-4
D: TRBD2
DNA: TGTGCCAGCAGCCGGGGGGGCTCTGGGGCCAACGTCCTGACTTTC
CDR3: CASSRGGSGANVLTF

J: TRBJ1-1
size: once
V: TRBV4-1
D: -
DNA: TGCGCCAGCAGCCAAGAGGGGGCACGGAGGACTGAAGCTTTCTTT
CDR3: CASSQEGARRTEAFF

J: TRBJ1-2
size: -
V: TRBV7-9
D: -
DNA: TGTGCCAGCACCAACCCCGGGGAGAACTATGGCTACACCTTC
CDR3: CASTNPGENYGYTF

J: TRBJ1-1
size: -
V: TRBV24-1
D: TRBD1
DNA: TGTGCCACCAGTGAGGGGGACAGCGCGAACACTGAAGCTTTCTTT
CDR3: CATSEGDSANTEAFF

J: TRBJ2-5
size: -
V: TRBV2
D: -
DNA: TGTGCCAGCAGTTGGACGGTCGGCGAGACCCAGTACTTC
CDR3: CASSWTVGETQYF

J: TRBJ2-7
size: -
V: TRBV5-1
D: TRBD2
DNA: TGCGCCAGCAGCTTGGCGGGGGGGTGGGGTACCTACGAGCAGTACTTC
CDR3: CASSLAGGWGTYEQYF

J: TRBJ1-5
size: -
V: TRBV28
D: -
DNA: TGTGCCAGCAGTTTATTTAGATATCAGCCCCAGCATTTT
CDR3: CASSLFRYQPQHF

J: TRBJ2-1
size: -
V: TRBV2
D: TRBD2
DNA: TGTGCCTGTTTAGCGGGACGCAATGAGCAGTTCTTC
CDR3: CACLAGRNEQFF

J: TRBJ2-5
size: -
V: TRBV5-1
D: TRBD1
DNA: TGCGCCAGCAGCTCCTCCGGGACAGGGGGGCTTGGGGAGACCCAGTACTTC
CDR3: CASSSSGTGGLGETQYF

J: TRBJ2-7
size: once
V: TRBV5-1
D: -
DNA: TGCGCCAGCAGCTCCCCAGGCAGGTCCTACGAGCAGTACTTC
CDR3: CASSSPGRSYEQYF

J: TRBJ2-5
size: -
V: TRBV7-9
D: -
DNA: TGTGCCAGCAGCTTAGAGACCCAGTACTTC
CDR3: CASSLETQYF

J: TRBJ2-7
size: -
V: TRBV24-1
D: -
DNA: TGTGCCACCAGTGACCAAGCAACCGAGGGGCAGTACTTC
CDR3: CATSDQATEGQYF

J: TRBJ1-2
size: once
V: TRBV6-1
D: -
DNA: TGTGCCAGCAGTGACACCCCCTACACCTTC
CDR3: CASSDTPYTF

J: TRBJ2-1
size: -
V: TRBV18
D: TRBD2
DNA: TGTGCCAGCTCACCGGCCTCTAGCGGGAGGGGCAATGAGCAGTTCTTC
CDR3: CASSPASSGRGNEQFF

J: TRBJ1-5
size: -
V: TRBV12-3/TRBV12-4
D: -
DNA: TGTGCCAGCACCCTGGGGGGGGGACAGCCCCAGCATTTT
CDR3: CASTLGGGQPQHF

J: TRBJ2-7
size: -
V: TRBV12-3/TRBV12-4
D: -
DNA: TGTGCCACCGCGCGGGATTTTGCCTACGAGCAGTACTTC
CDR3: CATARDFAYEQYF

J: TRBJ2-7
size: once
V: TRBV28
D: TRBD2
DNA: TGTGCCATTATGCTAGCGGGGACCTACGAGCAGTACTTC
CDR3: CAIMLAGTYEQYF

J: TRBJ1-2
size: -
V: TRBV28
D: -
DNA: TGTGCCAGCAGCACTTCCGGGAGGGGGAACTATGGCTACACCTTC
CDR3: CASSTSGRGNYGYTF

J: TRBJ2-1
size: -
V: TRBV14
D: TRBD1
DNA: TGTGCCAGCAGCGCCCGGGACAGTTACAATGAGCAGTTCTTC
CDR3: CASSARDSYNEQFF

J: TRBJ2-1
size: once
V: TRBV5-6
D: -
DNA: TGTGCCAGCAGCACACGGGACGCCGGTGAGCAGTTCTTC
CDR3: CASSTRDAGEQFF

J: TRBJ2-6
size: -
V: TRBV5-1
D: TRBD1
DNA: TGCGCCAGCAGCAAAGGGGGCGACTCTGGGGCCAACGTCCTGACTTTC
CDR3: CASSKGGDSGANVLTF

J: TRBJ2-2
size: -
V: TRBV6-5
D: -
DNA: TGTGCCGGCGAAAGCTACACCGGGGAGCTGTTTTTT
CDR3: CAGESYTGELFF

J: TRBJ2-7
size: -
V: TRBV30
D: TRBD2
DNA: TGTGCCTGGGGGGTAGCGGGAGGTGTCTACGAGCAGTACTTC
CDR3: CAWGVAGGVYEQYF

J: TRBJ1-4
size: -
V: TRBV18
D: -
DNA: TGTGCCAGCTCACCACCAATAAATGAAAAACTGTTTTTT
CDR3: CASSPPINEKLFF

J: TRBJ2-5
size: -
V: TRBV27
D: -
DNA: TGTGCCAGCAGTAAATGGGCCTCGAAAGGAGAGACCCAGTACTTC
CDR3: CASSKWASKGETQYF

J: TRBJ2-2
size: -
V: TRBV18
D: -
DNA: TGTGCCAGCTCCCCCGTCCCGGCTACGACCACCGGGGAGCTGTTTTTT
CDR3: CASSPVPATTTGELFF

J: TRBJ1-4
size: few
V: TRBV28
D: -
DNA: TGTGCCAGCGTTGGCTCAGGGGAAAAACTGTTTTTT
CDR3: CASVGSGEKLFF

J: TRBJ1-1
size: -
V: TRBV6-1
D: -
DNA: TGTGCCAGCAGTGAACAGGGAGATGAAGCTTTCTTT
CDR3: CASSEQGDEAFF

J: TRBJ1-4
size: -
V: TRBV5-5
D: -
DNA: TGTGCCAGCAGCTTGAGCTCTCCGGGCCCCGGAAAAAAACTGTTTTTT
CDR3: CASSLSSPGPGKKLFF